These T cell receptor beta chains were read from a single sample in a study of human T cells and chemical hapten exposure. TCRdb re-called the RACE reads through MiXCR, storing one row per CDR3 protein. This table holds approximately 79,000 distinct CDR3 sequences, about 9% found once. The material was whole blood, obtained in connection with sensitization to the hapten diphenylcyclopropenone (DPC). All receptors come from a man between 40 and 49 years old with alopecia areata. Some clones in this sample may be carry-over from other donors' samples. Both conserved end residues are trimmed from each CDR3.

CDR3 length,V gene,J gene,CDR3 protein
9,TRBV6-5,TRBJ1-1,ASKMETEAF
13,TRBV5-4,TRBJ1-4,ASSLGDRAREKLF
11,TRBV6-6,TRBJ1-1,ASSYLGQTEAF
12,TRBV27,TRBJ1-4,ASSLLKGDEKLF
13,TRBV18,TRBJ1-1,ASSPQGTMNTEAF
11,TRBV12-3/TRBV12-4,TRBJ1-2,ASSWGGNYGYT
13,TRBV24-1,TRBJ1-2,ATSDNTGSNYGYT
14,TRBV12-3/TRBV12-4,TRBJ2-3,ASSLMRTTVGNTQY
11,TRBV20-1,TRBJ1-5,SAGGGAAQPQH
10,TRBV7-9,TRBJ1-1,ASSSTPPEAF
12,TRBV5-1,TRBJ2-7,ASSLTGSSYEQY
11,TRBV6-5,TRBJ1-6,ASSYSGDSPLH
13,TRBV11-2,TRBJ2-3,ASSPRVASTDTQY
15,TRBV7-2,TRBJ2-3,ASSQGGGSYFPDTQY
14,TRBV7-6,TRBJ2-3,ASSLVAEVSTDTQY
12,TRBV4-1,TRBJ1-5,ASSQGRGPGPQH
14,TRBV11-1,TRBJ2-3,ASSSQTSGTPDTQY
14,TRBV24-1,TRBJ2-1,ATSDLRDRGRNEQF
17,TRBV7-2,TRBJ2-3,ASSASLGRGRAGADTQY
12,TRBV30,TRBJ2-3,AWSEDQATDTQY
12,TRBV9,TRBJ1-3,ASSATTDGNTIY
15,TRBV5-1,TRBJ2-6,ASSLVAGGAGANVLT
13,TRBV28,TRBJ2-7,ASKLPAGEGPEQY
11,TRBV6-1,TRBJ1-6,ASSEALNSPLH
14,TRBV5-1,TRBJ2-3,ASSPGLAGVADTQY
10,TRBV20-1,TRBJ2-7,SARVSVYEQY
14,TRBV7-9,TRBJ2-4,ASSLVGELAKNIQY
12,TRBV20-1,TRBJ2-7,SARDSGRVYEQY
11,TRBV20-1,TRBJ1-5,SARLGVNQPQH
13,TRBV2,TRBJ2-3,ASIKREDYTDTQY
9,TRBV24-1,TRBJ1-5,ATGRNQPQH
15,TRBV6-6,TRBJ1-6,ASSITPIDRANSPLH
11,TRBV27,TRBJ2-3,ASRNPGTDTQY
13,TRBV7-2,TRBJ2-5,ASSRPRWGQETQY
13,TRBV3-1,TRBJ2-1,ASSQGIGSYNEQF
9,TRBV6-5,TRBJ2-2,ASSYGRELF
11,TRBV5-1,TRBJ2-5,ASSLEGQETQY
11,TRBV6-2/TRBV6-3,TRBJ2-7,ASSDSGSYEQY
13,TRBV12-3/TRBV12-4,TRBJ1-5,ASRSGVVGNQPQH
10,TRBV6-6,TRBJ2-1,ASSRPYNEQF
13,TRBV12-3/TRBV12-4,TRBJ1-1,ASSFKHGGNTEAF
14,TRBV19,TRBJ2-6,ASDAAGFSGANVLT
13,TRBV29-1,TRBJ2-1,SAIQGLAGVLEQF
12,TRBV6-2/TRBV6-3,TRBJ2-2,ASSPIAGTGELF
13,TRBV7-2,TRBJ1-5,ASSSWGARNQPQH
13,TRBV11-2,TRBJ2-2,ASSLVPGGTGELF
14,TRBV19,TRBJ1-5,ASQPSSRVRGQPQH
13,TRBV7-6,TRBJ2-3,ASSPIPGGTDTQY
14,TRBV7-2,TRBJ1-2,ASTPVRAKTHYGYT
13,TRBV6-1,TRBJ2-3,ASSEMGGSPYSQY
12,TRBV30,TRBJ2-5,AWSVRRIQETQY
11,TRBV20-1,TRBJ2-5,SATTGTPGTQY
13,TRBV30,TRBJ1-5,AWSTGQGAFQPQH
12,TRBV14,TRBJ1-6,ASSQTHGNSPLH
11,TRBV5-4,TRBJ2-5,ASSPPTHETQY
12,TRBV20-1,TRBJ1-5,SAREGAGKLTQH
10,TRBV27,TRBJ2-1,ASRSTSVEQF
16,TRBV7-3,TRBJ2-2,ASSLAPSGRGGTGELF
15,TRBV29-1,TRBJ2-6,SVTPGQGLSGANVLT